This T cell receptor (beta chain) stems from a study of shared clonotypes between healthy human individuals. Points from the study as a whole: Although depth was large, rarefaction showed that sequencing of the sorted subsets was incomplete.

Profiled with immunoSEQ multiplex PCR; TCRdb holds only in-frame clones, not every one. The data show about 1.1 million clones, 60% to 85% seen once. Trimming removed 4 bases from V and 5 bases from J, with 16 bases in between. The CDR3 consists of 15 residues. CDR1 and CDR2 from the germline V gene are SGDLS and YYNGEE. Concerning this clone itself: The antigen is unknown.

V and J are TRBV9 and TRBJ2-1; D gene ambiguous. This sequence was found in a young man in good health. Some clones in this sample may be carry-over from other donors' samples. The sequenced sample consisted of memory CD4+ T cells from PBMCs. The sample's subset: CD45RA-negative fraction. The CDR3 here is CASSRSWAEDNEQFF. CDR3 nucleotide sequence: TGTGCCAGCAGCCGTAGTTGGGCAGAAGACAATGAGCAGTTCTTC. Full variable domain (remainder filled in from reference TRBV9 and TRBJ2-1): DSGVTQTPKHLITATGQRVTLRCSPRSGDLSVYWYQQSLDQGLQFLIQYYNGEERAKGNILERFSAQQFPDLHSELNLSSLELGDSALYFCASSRSWAEDNEQFFGPGTRLTVL.